This T cell receptor (beta chain) is from a study of T-cell reconstitution after alpha-beta-depleted transplantation in children. Points from the study as a whole: T-cell numbers and diversity, one year after transplant, stemmed largely from T cells that were newly produced.

This CDR3 comprises 17 residues. J gave up 6 bases and V 3 bases, and 13 bases lay outside the gene matches. Germline-derived CDR1 and CDR2 are SQVTM and ANQGSEA. Unique molecular identifiers were built into the TCRbeta library. TCRdb re-called the PCR reads with MiXCR, one entry per CDR3 protein. The repertoire holds 500,000 to 650,000 distinct CDR3 sequences, with roughly 13% as singletons. In its sample, this clonotype was seen a few times. What it binds is unknown. This sample comprised PBMCs, mostly from graft donor cells, obtained 360 days after TCRalphabeta/CD19-depleted stem cell transplant. The TCR originated in a male patient under 18 who had a stem cell transplant for acute myeloid leukemia, so the T cells may come from the graft donor. V and J are TRBV29-1 and TRBJ2-7; 14 bases match TRBD2. CDR3 loop: CSVEGLAGDSPLGEQYF. CDR3 coding DNA: TGCAGCGTTGAGGGACTAGCGGGAGACTCCCCCCTCGGCGAGCAGTACTTC.